This is a list of T cell receptor beta chains from one sample in a study of OX40 agonist ivuxolimab in advanced cancers. Repertoires were generated with immunoSEQ multiplex PCR, while TCRdb's copy carries only in-frame clones and drops some. The data show more than 45,000 clones, around 86% seen once. This specimen was CD4+ or CD8+ T cells sorted from blood, taken in a trial of the OX40 agonist ivuxolimab. The receptors stem from an adult with an advanced solid tumor such as melanoma, head and neck, liver or kidney cancer. Both conserved end residues are part of each CDR3. The order of the fields is CDR3 protein, CDR3 DNA, V gene, D gene, clone size, J gene. A D gene is named only where the DNA matches it firmly. Only part of the rows carry a size: once, few, many, or a class if the clone is expanded.

CASSPTGEGSDEQYF | TGTGCCAGCAGCCCAACTGGTGAGGGATCTGACGAGCAGTACTTC | TRBV14 | NA | NA | TRBJ2-7
CASRPLGLEYGYTF | TGTGCCAGCAGGCCCCTGGGGCTAGAGTATGGCTACACCTTC | TRBV27 | NA | NA | TRBJ1-2
CASSFLSGSYNEQFF | TGTGCCAGCAGTTTTTTGAGCGGGAGTTACAATGAGCAGTTCTTC | TRBV27 | TRBD2 | NA | TRBJ2-1
CASTQMRGGEQFF | TGTGCCAGCACCCAGATGAGGGGGGGTGAGCAGTTCTTC | TRBV5-5 | NA | NA | TRBJ2-1
CASSSTHNQNNEQFF | TGTGCCAGCAGTTCAACTCACAACCAAAACAATGAGCAGTTCTTC | TRBV7-3 | NA | once | TRBJ2-1
CASSRAGALSYEQYF | TGTGCCAGCTCAAGGGCTGGAGCCCTCTCCTACGAGCAGTACTTC | TRBV18 | NA | NA | TRBJ2-7
CASSQDLIGVREQYF | TGCGCCAGCAGCCAAGATCTTATCGGGGTGCGGGAGCAGTACTTC | TRBV4-1 | NA | NA | TRBJ2-7
CASSTPWGTDTQYF | TGTGCCAGTAGTACCCCCTGGGGCACAGATACGCAGTATTTT | TRBV19 | NA | NA | TRBJ2-3
CASTPPSGHMETQYF | TGTGCCAGCACCCCCCCTTCAGGACATATGGAGACCCAGTACTTC | TRBV6-6 | NA | NA | TRBJ2-5
CASSLGRANTEAFF | TGTGCCAGCAGCTTAGGCAGGGCGAACACTGAAGCTTTCTTT | TRBV7-2 | NA | NA | TRBJ1-1
CASSPQSGENEQFF | TGTGCCAGCAGCCCTCAAAGCGGGGAAAATGAGCAGTTCTTC | TRBV11-2 | TRBD2 | NA | TRBJ2-1
CASSAGQFNQPQHF | TGTGCCAGCAGCGCAGGACAGTTCAATCAGCCCCAGCATTTT | TRBV6-1 | NA | NA | TRBJ1-5
CASSLPRGLSDTQYF | TGCGCCAGCAGCTTACCCAGGGGGCTGTCAGATACGCAGTATTTT | TRBV5-1 | TRBD1 | NA | TRBJ2-3
CASSQDAGNNEKLFF | TGTGCCAGCAGCCAAGATGCCGGGAATAATGAAAAACTGTTTTTT | TRBV4-2 | NA | NA | TRBJ1-4
CASSPRVAGMNTEAFF | TGCGCCAGCAGCCCCCGTGTCGCAGGTATGAACACTGAAGCTTTCTTT | TRBV5-1 | NA | NA | TRBJ1-1
CASSTTSGRASETQYF | TGTGCCAGTAGTACTACTAGCGGGAGGGCCTCAGAGACCCAGTACTTC | TRBV19 | TRBD2 | NA | TRBJ2-5
CAWGLGLNTEAFF | TGTGCCTGGGGCTTAGGCCTGAACACTGAAGCTTTCTTT | TRBV30 | NA | few | TRBJ1-1
CASSLTAQISGELFF | TGTGCCAGCTCACTCACCGCCCAGATCTCCGGGGAGCTGTTTTTT | TRBV18 | NA | NA | TRBJ2-2
CASSLADTDTQYF | TGTGCCAGCAGCTTAGCGGACACAGATACGCAGTATTTT | TRBV7-2 | NA | NA | TRBJ2-3
CATSAGLSNEQFF | TGTGCCACCAGCGCAGGACTATCCAATGAGCAGTTCTTC | TRBV15 | NA | NA | TRBJ2-1
CASSKFITRDRAYEQYF | TGTGCCAGCAGCAAGTTTATTACCCGGGACAGGGCCTACGAGCAGTACTTC | TRBV27 | TRBD1 | NA | TRBJ2-7
CASSIMVSSYEQYF | TGTGCCAGTAGTATAATGGTCAGCTCCTACGAGCAGTACTTC | TRBV19 | NA | once | TRBJ2-7
CASSWGPGGEYEQYF | TGTGCCAGCAGCTGGGGCCCGGGTGGGGAATACGAGCAGTACTTC | TRBV5-5 | NA | NA | TRBJ2-7
CASSFKSSYTEAFF | TGTGCCAGCAGTTTTAAGTCCAGTTACACTGAAGCTTTCTTT | TRBV27 | NA | NA | TRBJ1-1
CASSVGQGSYNEQFF | TGTGCCAGCAGCGTAGGCCAGGGGTCCTACAATGAGCAGTTCTTC | TRBV9 | NA | NA | TRBJ2-1
CASSQGTPNTEAFF | TGCGCCAGCAGCCAAGGGACACCTAACACTGAAGCTTTCTTT | TRBV5-1 | NA | NA | TRBJ1-1
CASSEGQGGRGYGYTF | TGTGCCAGCAGTGAAGGACAGGGGGGGAGAGGCTATGGCTACACCTTC | TRBV6-1 | TRBD1 | NA | TRBJ1-2
CACQKAGGDGYTF | TGTGCCTGCCAGAAGGCAGGGGGCGATGGCTACACCTTC | TRBV30 | TRBD1 | medium-sized | TRBJ1-2
CASSVGGGSRYNEQFF | TGTGCCAGCAGCGTAGGGGGCGGGAGTAGGTACAATGAGCAGTTCTTC | TRBV9 | TRBD2 | NA | TRBJ2-1
CASSPEGSSNQPQHF | TGTGCCAGCTCACCTGAGGGTTCGAGCAATCAGCCCCAGCATTTT | TRBV18 | NA | few | TRBJ1-5
CAISENGGGHSKETQYF | TGTGCCATCAGTGAAAACGGGGGGGGGCATTCTAAAGAGACCCAGTACTTC | TRBV10-3 | TRBD2 | NA | TRBJ2-5
CSAGGRETQYF | TGCAGTGCTGGGGGGCGAGAGACCCAGTACTTC | TRBV20-1 | NA | NA | TRBJ2-5
CASSQEGSGGLANTGELFF | TGTGCCAGCAGCCAAGAGGGTAGCGGGGGACTGGCAAACACCGGGGAGCTGTTTTTT | TRBV4-2 | TRBD2 | NA | TRBJ2-2
CAIKGLAGGEETQYF | TGTGCCATCAAGGGGCTAGCGGGAGGGGAAGAGACCCAGTACTTC | TRBV10-3 | TRBD2 | NA | TRBJ2-5